This TCR beta chain was identified during a study of shared clonotypes between healthy human individuals (dated by TCRdb to 2020 to 2021). Describing the broader study: A couple of women and three men aged 18 to 49 years were included in the cohort. Each donor's leukapheresis produced roughly between roughly 0.94 and 9.5 billion PBMCs. For each donor, three plates each were used for CD4 naive and CD4 memory, two plates were used for CD8 naive, and one plate was used for CD8 memory. To estimate repertoire size and how much clonotype sharing occurs between individuals, the study deeply sequenced the blood TCR repertoires of a handful of healthy adults. Different laboratories and diverse techniques were used to prepare libraries and sequence TCR repertoires, to increase sequencing depth and limit assay-specific biases. Beyond this particular receptor, the publication reports: Sampling was limited to blood, and TCR repertoires in tissue likely differ from TCR repertoires in blood. Incomplete sequencing was indicated by rarefaction of sorted-subset datasets, despite the large sequencing depth. About 5% of naive CD4, around 4% of naive CD8, approximately 2.2% of memory CD4, and about 0.4% of memory CD8 clonotypes were shared across four donors. The small number of donors limited the genetic and exposure-history diversity represented. Larger estimated clonotype richness was generally found for naive subsets than for memory subsets. Compared with non-shared clonotypes, clonotypes shared by all four sorted-subset donors had higher generation probabilities. Pairwise subsampling indicated that sequencing depth was expected to affect the degree of clonotype sharing among donors.

Donors were healthy HIV-negative adults with no recently reported acute infections or vaccinations. Only Caucasian adults living in Nashville, Tennessee, USA were represented among the donors. Magnetic negative selection was used to enrich CD4+ T cells, after which naive cells were positively selected on CD45RA and the negative fraction became the memory subset. After blood collection by leukapheresis, PBMCs were isolated using Ficoll-Histopaque density gradient centrifugation and then cryopreserved in the vapor phase of liquid nitrogen. Analytical flow cytometry was used to check the purity and quantity of every magnetically sorted T cell population. From each sorted fraction, genomic DNA was isolated and quantified by UV absorbance on a Nanodrop 2000c. The cysteine opens and the phenylalanine closes a CDR3 of 16 amino acids. Only CDR3 DNA is held: 48 bases, read in frame from base 1. Cut back by 7 bases and 0 bases, the V and J ends lie 18 bases apart. CDR1 MDHEN and CDR2 SYDVKM were looked up in the germline V gene.

Comment on this clone: Its specific antigen is unknown. No much larger clonotype is one base removed from it; base qualities were not supplied.

TCR CDR3 regions were amplified from genomic DNA by multiplex PCR using the deep immunoSEQ assay. For each cell subset, the extracted genomic DNA was distributed evenly across all wells of several immunoSEQ 96-well plates, and each plate served as one replicate. For sorted subsets, each replicate PCR was loaded with about 0.2 ug genomic DNA, equivalent to 25,000 to 35,000 T cell genomes. Purified libraries were quantified with a Qubit 3.0 fluorometer, sized on a Bioanalyzer 2100, and re-quantified with the KAPA Library Quantification kit. A separate single-read 150-cycle Illumina NextSeq 550 flow cell was used to sequence each immunoSEQ 96-well plate. Per the original workflow: Because only junctional sequences without quality scores were contained in the immunoSEQ output, filtering matching that applied to full-length reads could not be performed. To assign V/J genes and CDR3, sequences were annotated against IMGT germline references using PyIR, a Python wrapper for IgBLAST v1.9. Reads with weak V/J assignments (E-value above 1e-6), missing CDR3, stop codons, out-of-frame junctions, or ambiguous translated residues were removed. V3J clonotypes were defined by identical inferred V gene, J gene, and CDR3 amino acid sequence. To compute the percentage overlap between repertoires, the number of shared unique clonotypes was divided by the size of the smaller repertoire. RTK rarefaction, the Chao1 estimator, and Recon v2.1 estimates of unobserved clonotypes were used to assess repertoire richness. Generation probabilities were computed with OLGA for all TCRbeta clonotypes obtained by the gDNA method from several donors. What TCRdb holds here is the immuneACCESS table cut down to in-frame rearrangements. Part of the clones is not present; checked against another copy, under half of the missing clones reflect an unresolved V gene, and the others are unexplained. That table supplies the V and J calls and clone size; D and trimming were determined from the DNA. The sample table records 2.3 million or so clones; approximately 93% of these occur just once. The ten most abundant clones make up roughly 0.36% of the sample.

This receptor was obtained from a man younger than 35 in good health. Some clones in this sample may be carry-over from other donors' samples. The chain couples TRBV28 to TRBJ1-1; 5 matching bases give a weak D call of TRBD1. Sequencing was carried out using naive CD4+ T cells from PBMCs. Reading the label with the study, this specimen's cell subset or site is: CD45RA+ positively selected. Read as DNA, the sequence is TGTGCCAGCACCCCTGGGGGGATCCCCCTGAACACTGAAGCTTTCTTT. Its translation reads: CASTPGGIPLNTEAFF.